This T cell receptor beta chain was profiled in a study of lymphopenia after photon versus proton radiotherapy. Study-wide results and limits: Under photons, naive T cells and diversity fell while effector/memory populations rose. Only patients who died were analyzed for survival; proton advantage is unproven. After the lymphocyte nadir, photon-treated repertoires showed oligoclonal expansion, especially of CD8+ Temra cells.

As for this clone: Its antigen is unidentified.

Repertoires were generated with immunoSEQ multiplex PCR, while TCRdb's copy carries only in-frame clones and drops some. The sample lists about 3,800 clones; 71% were seen once. The sample in question was peripheral blood, obtained from a patient treated with proton-based radiotherapy. The receptor was derived from a man aged 80 or over with esophageal cancer.

CDR3 bases: TGTGCCAGCTCACCGATCCCGGGACAGAACACTGAAGCTTTCTTT. This translates into CASSPIPGQNTEAFF. The chain uses TRBV18 and TRBJ1-1, with D perhaps matching TRBD1 (6 bases). Per germline, CDR1 KGHSH and CDR2 LQKENI. This CDR3 is 15 amino acids long. V lost 3 bases and J 1 base, leaving 12 bases between the germline ends.